The present TCR beta chain was sequenced within a study of T cells in Graves' hyperthyroidism and ophthalmopathy. This clonotype was observed many times. The CDR3 contains 18 residues. V was clipped by 6 bases and J by 1 base, with 21 bases between them. The germline CDR1 and CDR2 sequences are SNHLY and FYNNEI. The TCR beta CDR3 regions underwent amplification using RNA transcripts as the source. Carried out on the TCR CDR3, a first-round RT-PCR used the HTBI primer set. Using its own MiXCR run on the multiplex PCR reads, TCRdb lists one record per CDR3 protein. This table has roughly 110,000 distinct CDR3 sequences, more than 15% appearing once.

Sequenced input: blood. The receptor's source is a woman aged 50 to 65 with Graves' hyperthyroidism. The V gene is TRBV2, the J gene TRBJ2-2; a weak D match, TRBD1 (5 bases). The CDR3 region is CASSPGGRAHLNTGELFF. The CDR3, as DNA: TGTGCCAGCAGCCCCGGTGGCAGGGCCCACCTGAACACCGGGGAGCTGTTTTTT.